This passage covers 28 T cell receptor beta chains from one sample sequenced in a study of human T cells and chemical hapten exposure. Described time point: patch test 3, about 24 weeks after DPC sensitization. Sample treatment: therapeutic diphenylcyclopropenone sensitization with weekly scalp DPC. TCRdb called the RACE reads again in MiXCR, with one record for every CDR3 protein. The table records 110,000 or so distinct CDR3 sequences, less than 45% of them present only once. The sequencing used whole blood, collected in connection with sensitization to the hapten diphenylcyclopropenone (DPC). The receptors were gathered from a man aged 35-49 years with alopecia areata. Some clones in this sample may be carry-over from other donors' samples.

V is TRBV30 and J is TRBJ2-5; TRBD1 is a possible D gene (6 bases). The V end lost 3 bases, the J end lost 1 base, and 9 bases lay between the germline ends. The germline V gene has CDR1 GTSNPN and CDR2 SVGIG (reference sequence). This CDR3 has 13 residues. The CDR3 region has the DNA TGTGCCTGGAGCGCAGGGGCCCAAGAGACCCAGTACTTC. Translated: CAWSAGAQETQYF.

This sequence joins TRBV12-3 or TRBV12-4 and TRBJ2-1; D is uncertain. Trimming took 7 bases from V and 7 from J, leaving 11 bases between them. This CDR3 spans 12 amino acids. The CDR3 DNA reads TGTGCCAGCACCCTGGGCCCGAATGAGCAGTTCTTC. The encoded protein is CASTLGPNEQFF.

This rearrangement joins TRBV21-1 to TRBJ2-7; no check of the table's D call, TRBD2, against the DNA was made. TRBV21-1 is a pseudogene locus. This CDR3 has 14 amino acids. The CDR3 bases are TGTGCCAGCAGATTAACTAGCGGGGTTTACGAGCAGTACTTC. Translation gives CASRLTSGVYEQYF.

This clonotype has more than one count but fewer than ten. The gene calls are TRBV7-6 and TRBJ2-3; D gene ambiguous. Trimming pared 5 bases from V and 4 bases from J, leaving 13 bases between. The CDR3 runs to 14 residues. Germline CDR1 and CDR2: SGHVS and FNYEAQ. The CDR3 loop reads CASSQLGNADTQYF. Written as DNA, the CDR3 is TGTGCCAGCAGCCAGCTAGGCAACGCAGATACGCAGTATTTT.

This clonotype was seen only a few times. V and J are TRBV12-3 or TRBV12-4 and TRBJ1-1; D not resolved. The CDR3 length is 14 residues. The V end was cut by 6 bases, the J end by 11 bases, with 22 bases between. The CDR3 region is CASSRSGSRGLAFF. In nucleotides, the CDR3 is TGTGCCAGCAGCCGAAGTGGCTCACGAGGTCTTGCTTTCTTT.

This clonotype has a handful of counts. The rearrangement uses TRBV5-5 and TRBJ2-7; D gene ambiguous. The germline V gene encodes CDR1 SGHKS and CDR2 YYEKEE (reference sequence). V was trimmed by 0 bases and J by 2 bases, leaving 12 bases between them. The CDR3 covers 15 residues. CDR3 residues: CASSLELLRAYEQYV. DNA for the CDR3: TGTGCCAGCAGCTTGGAACTCCTACGGGCCTACGAGCAGTACGTC.

This clonotype was seen a few times. V and J are TRBV9 and TRBJ2-5; the D is unclear. The CDR3 length is 16 residues. CDR1 and CDR2 (germline): SGDLS, YYNGEE. V lost 0 bases and J lost 1, with 13 bases in between. CDR3 residues: CASSVGGRVGQETQYF. CDR3 sequence (DNA): TGTGCCAGCAGCGTAGGTGGTCGAGTCGGCCAAGAGACCCAGTACTTC. Supplemented by reference TRBV9 and TRBJ2-5, the full variable domain reads DSGVTQTPKHLITATGQRVTLRCSPRSGDLSVYWYQQSLDQGLQFLIQYYNGEERAKGNILERFSAQQFPDLHSELNLSSLELGDSALYFCASSVGGRVGQETQYFGPGTRLLVL.

V usage is TRBV18 and J usage is TRBJ2-7; D is possibly TRBD1 (6 bases). V lost 2 bases to trimming and J lost 6 bases, with 11 bases between them. This CDR3 region has 13 residues. CDR1 KGHSH and CDR2 LQKENI come from the germline V gene. The CDR3: CASSPNREAEQYV. The CDR3 region has the DNA TGTGCCAGCTCACCAAACAGGGAAGCCGAGCAGTACGTC.

The table lists this clonotype with a few counts. The V and J genes are TRBV29-1 and TRBJ2-1; 7 nucleotides align to TRBD1. With V trimmed by 3 bases and J by 0 bases, 14 bases remained unmatched. The CDR3 is 18 amino acids. Germline-derived CDR1 and CDR2 are SQVTM and ANQGSEA. The CDR3 protein is CSVDHLSTGPSSYNEQFF. The CDR3 nucleotides read TGCAGCGTTGACCACTTATCGACAGGGCCAAGCTCCTACAATGAGCAGTTCTTC.

CDR3 sequence: CASRAGIQHIQYF. DNA for the CDR3: TGTGCCAGCAGGGCAGGGATCCAACACATTCAGTACTTC. V and J are TRBV6-5 and TRBJ2-4, with D tentatively TRBD1 (5 bases). The CDR3 is 13 amino acids. CDR1 and CDR2 from the germline V gene are MNHEY and SVGAGI. Trimming took off 6 bases at V and 8 bases at J, with 14 bases between the two ends.

V is TRBV30 and J is TRBJ2-2; D remains ambiguous. Per germline, CDR1 GTSNPN and CDR2 SVGIG (reference sequence). Between the trimmed V and J ends, which lost 4 bases and 1 base, there was a span of 4 bases. The length of the CDR3 is 12 residues. DNA of the CDR3: TGTGCCTGGACGGAGAACACCGGGGAGCTGTTTTTT. This sequence encodes CAWTENTGELFF.

There are a few counts of this clonotype. This chain uses TRBV18 with TRBJ2-1, with D hard to call. Trimming took off 3 bases at V and 0 bases at J, with 6 bases between the two ends. The length of the CDR3 is 14 residues. Germline assignment: CDR1 KGHSH and CDR2 LQKENI. CDR3 loop: CASSPPSSYNEQFF. The CDR3 nucleotides read TGTGCCAGCTCACCCCCTAGCTCCTACAATGAGCAGTTCTTC.

The chain is built from TRBV3-1 and TRBJ2-2; tentatively, D is TRBD2 (6 bases). The V gene's germline CDR1 is LGHDT and CDR2 YNNKEL (reference sequence). V was shortened by 5 bases and J by 3 bases, with 10 bases between the two germline ends. The CDR3 is 14 residues long. The CDR3 DNA is TGTGCCAGCAGCATTGGGACTTACACCGGGGAGCTGTTTTTT. This encodes CASSIGTYTGELFF.

This chain uses TRBV24-1 with TRBJ2-1, with a possible D match to TRBD1 (6 bases). CDR3 length: 15 amino acids. Trimming pared 5 bases from V and 3 bases from J, leaving 13 bases between. The germline gives CDR1 KGHDR, CDR2 SFDVKD. CDR3 region: CATSVSGQNYNEQFF. For the CDR3, the DNA is TGTGCCACCAGTGTCTCAGGACAGAACTACAATGAGCAGTTCTTC.

This clonotype was seen a handful of times. The chain joins TRBV9 to TRBJ1-6, with TRBD1 identical over 9 bases. CDR3 length: 15 amino acids. The V gene end was trimmed by 0 bases and the J gene end by 10 bases; junction bases not matched to a gene: 5. Germline lookup yields CDR1 SGDLS and CDR2 YYNGEE. The CDR3 sequence: CASSVAGQGGSPLHF. The CDR3 nucleotides read TGTGCCAGCAGCGTAGCGGGACAGGGAGGATCACCCCTCCACTTT.

This clonotype was observed a few times. This chain's CDR3 is CASRVGQGPYNEQFF. The DNA of the CDR3 is TGTGCCAGCAGGGTGGGACAGGGGCCCTACAATGAGCAGTTCTTC. The V call is TRBV2, the J call TRBJ2-1; 10 bases are shared with TRBD1. The trim removed 6 bases at V and 2 bases at J, leaving 4 bases unmatched. This CDR3 has 15 residues. From germline, CDR1 is SNHLY and CDR2 FYNNEI.

This chain joins TRBV12-3 or TRBV12-4 and TRBJ1-5; 9 nucleotides match TRBD1. The CDR3 loop spans 16 amino acids. Unmatched junction bases numbered 9, after V lost 5 bases and J lost 4 bases. As DNA, the CDR3 is TGTGCCAGCAGTATCCGAACAGGGGGCAGTAATCAGCCCCAGCATTTT. Residues: CASSIRTGGSNQPQHF.

CDR3 sequence (DNA): TGTGCCAGCAGCCACACGGGACAGAACTATGGCTACACCTTC. This sequence encodes CASSHTGQNYGYTF. The chain combines TRBV12-3 or TRBV12-4 with TRBJ1-2; TRBD1 matches 7 bases. J gave up 2 bases and V 6 bases, and 6 bases lay outside the gene matches. This CDR3 has 14 residues.

The genes are TRBV6-1 and TRBJ2-3; D unresolved. Germline CDR1 and CDR2: MNHNS and SASEGT. Trimming cost V 8 bases and J 1 base, with 13 bases left between them. The CDR3 covers 14 residues. The CDR3 protein is CASGTQAGTDTQYF. CDR3 DNA sequence: TGTGCCAGCGGAACTCAGGCCGGCACAGATACGCAGTATTTT.

The chain combines TRBV29-1 with TRBJ2-1, with D hard to call. This CDR3 has 13 amino acids. Germline V gene lookup returns CDR1 SQVTM and CDR2 ANQGSEA. V was clipped by 4 bases and J by 4 bases, with 11 bases between them. The CDR3 DNA is TGCAGCGTTGCTCCGGGCTTATACAATGAGCAGTTCTTC. It translates to CSVAPGLYNEQFF.

This chain joins TRBV29-1 and TRBJ2-3; TRBD1 is a possible D gene (6 bases). Germline lookup yields CDR1 SQVTM and CDR2 ANQGSEA. V lost 6 bases and J lost 4, with 14 bases in between. The CDR3 loop spans 13 amino acids. CDR3 protein: CSVAQGMADTQYF. The CDR3 nucleotides are TGCAGCGTCGCTCAGGGGATGGCAGATACGCAGTATTTT.

The CDR3, as DNA: TGTGCCAGCAGCACTGGGACAGGGATAAAATCAGGGGGGACCCAGTACTTC. As protein: CASSTGTGIKSGGTQYF. The chain joins TRBV7-9 to TRBJ2-5; 9 nucleotides match TRBD1. V was clipped by 5 bases and J by 7 bases; unmatched bases: 17. From germline, CDR1 is SEHNR and CDR2 FQNEAQ (reference sequence). CDR3 length equals 17 residues.

The genes are TRBV27 and TRBJ1-2; weak D call: TRBD1 (5 bases). The germline V gene has CDR1 MNHEY and CDR2 SMNVEV (reference sequence). CDR3 size: 16 residues. Trimming removed 4 bases from V and 3 bases from J, with 18 bases in between. DNA for the CDR3: TGTGCCAGCAGTTCGCCCGGGGACTCCGGACACTATGGCTACACCTTC. It yields the protein CASSSPGDSGHYGYTF.

The rearrangement joins TRBV20-1 to TRBJ2-7, with 12 bases fitting TRBD2. The CDR3 is 15 amino acids. V was pared by 3 bases and J by 3 bases, with 6 bases of the junction left unmatched. CDR1 and CDR2 from the germline V gene are DFQATT and SNEGSKA (reference sequence). As DNA, the CDR3 is TGCAGTGCTAGGAGACTAGCGGGGGCCCTCTACGAGCAGTACTTC. This codes for CSARRLAGALYEQYF.

The chain links TRBV6-2 or TRBV6-3 to TRBJ2-5; TRBD2 matches 14 bases. Germline CDR1 is MNHEY and CDR2 is SVGEGT. V was pared by 6 bases and J by 4 bases, with 10 bases of the junction left unmatched. This CDR3 has 17 residues. The CDR3 loop is CASSQEGLAGVTETQYF. Written as DNA, the CDR3 is TGTGCCAGCAGCCAAGAGGGACTAGCGGGAGTAACAGAGACCCAGTACTTC.

V and J are TRBV6-5 and TRBJ2-1; D possibly corresponds to TRBD2 (6 bases). With 0 bases removed from V and 7 bases from J, the gap between germline ends came to 16 bases. CDR3 length: 16 residues. Germline-derived CDR1 and CDR2 are MNHEY and SVGAGI. CDR3 nucleotides: TGTGCCAGCAGTTACTCCCGGACTCAGACTAGAAATGAGCAGTTCTTC. This codes for CASSYSRTQTRNEQFF.

This clonotype was counted only a few times. This chain links TRBV6-1 with TRBJ2-3, with D perhaps matching TRBD1 (5 bases). In germline, CDR1 is MNHNS, CDR2 SASEGT. V gave up 2 bases and J gave up 1 base, with 10 bases separating them. CDR3 size: 15 residues. The CDR3 here is CASSENGARTDTQYF. CDR3 DNA: TGTGCCAGCAGTGAAAATGGGGCCCGCACAGATACGCAGTATTTT.

The V call is TRBV14, the J call TRBJ2-2, with D possibly matching TRBD2 (7 bases). Trimming removed 0 bases at V and 0 bases at J, with 17 bases between. This CDR3 contains 19 residues. Germline V gene data show CDR1 as SGHDN and CDR2 as FVKESK. The CDR3 DNA sequence: TGTGCCAGCAGCCAAGACCCCGGGCGGGGGCCCGCGAACACCGGGGAGCTGTTTTTT. Encoded protein: CASSQDPGRGPANTGELFF.